These 3 T cell receptor beta chains were all obtained from the same sample, sequenced in a study of cytomegalovirus exposure and HLA in healthy donors. Repertoires were generated with immunoSEQ multiplex PCR, while TCRdb's copy carries only in-frame clones and drops some. The sample includes some 87,000 clones, 95% to 97% of them seen just once. Input material: PBMCs. These receptors all come from a woman between 18 and 29 years old in good health and CMV-seronegative.

The V and J genes are TRBV2 and TRBJ2-6, with 8 positions matching TRBD2. Per the germline V gene, CDR1 is SNHLY and CDR2 is FYNNEI. The CDR3 covers 15 residues. Trimming removed 5 bases from V and 4 bases from J; junction bases left unmatched: 4. The DNA of the CDR3 is TGTGCCAGCAGTTACGGGGGGGTAGGGGCCAACGTCCTGACTTTC. Encoded protein: CASSYGGVGANVLTF.

J is TRBJ2-1 and V is TRBV23-1, with 12 bases identical to TRBD1. TRBV23-1 is an ORF; its function is uncertain. The CDR3 totals 13 residues. With 8 bases clipped from V and 8 bases from J, the junction kept 4 bases outside the gene matches. CDR3 sequence reads: CASPGTGGDEQFF. Written as DNA, the CDR3 is TGCGCCAGCCCCGGGACAGGGGGCGATGAGCAGTTCTTC.

The chain employs TRBV7-2 and TRBJ1-1, with a weak D call TRBD1 (6 bases). The CDR3 has 13 amino acids. Germline values: CDR1 SGHTA, CDR2 FQGNSA. V lost 4 bases and J lost 5, with 11 bases in between. This CDR3 reads CASSSQGLTEAFF. CDR3 nucleotides: TGTGCCAGCAGCTCACAGGGTTTGACTGAAGCTTTCTTT.